What follows are 20 T cell receptor beta chains derived from one specimen sequenced in a study of cytomegalovirus exposure and HLA in healthy donors. TCRdb's table, derived via immunoSEQ multiplex PCR, lists solely in-frame clones and lacks some. The data hold around 45,000 clones, with roughly 92% observed a single time. Input material: PBMCs. The origin of the receptors is a man aged 18 to 30 in good health and CMV-seronegative.

This chain uses TRBV28 with TRBJ1-1; 8 nucleotides agree with TRBD1. V shed 1 base and J 4 bases; nucleotides not matched to a gene: 2. This CDR3 region has 14 residues. The germline V gene encodes CDR1 MDHEN and CDR2 SYDVKM. CDR3: CASSLSGGGTEAFF. In nucleotides, the CDR3 is TGTGCCAGCAGTTTATCAGGGGGCGGCACTGAAGCTTTCTTT.

The gene calls are TRBV7-2 and TRBJ1-1, with TRBD1 matching 7 bases. Germline values: CDR1 SGHTA, CDR2 FQGNSA. The CDR3 spans 14 residues. V was pared by 6 bases and J by 0 bases, with 4 bases of the junction left unmatched. The CDR3 is CASSRDSLNTEAFF. The CDR3 bases are TGTGCCAGCAGTCGGGACAGCTTGAACACTGAAGCTTTCTTT. Full variable domain (remainder filled in from reference TRBV7-2 and TRBJ1-1): GAGVSQSPSNKVTEKGKDVELRCDPISGHTALYWYRQSLGQGLEFLIYFQGNSAPDKSGLPSDRFSAERTGGSVSTLTIQRTQQEDSAVYLCASSRDSLNTEAFFGQGTRLTVV.

The chain uses TRBV27 and TRBJ1-2; 7 bases align to TRBD1. Germline lookup yields CDR1 MNHEY and CDR2 SMNVEV (reference sequence). This CDR3 is built from 14 residues. The junction had 3 bases not matched to a gene; V was cut back by 5 bases and J by 0 bases. Here the CDR3 DNA reads TGTGCCAGCAGTCCGACAGGGTCTAACTATGGCTACACCTTC. It is translated as CASSPTGSNYGYTF.

This clone was counted between two and nine times. The genes are TRBV7-9 and TRBJ2-5, with D hard to call. The CDR3 totals 11 residues. CDR1 SEHNR and CDR2 FQNEAQ come from the germline V gene (reference sequence). V shed 6 bases and J shed 4 bases, with 6 bases lying between them. CDR3 in amino acids: CASRSGETQYF. The CDR3 nucleotides are TGTGCCAGCAGGTCAGGAGAGACCCAGTACTTC.

The CDR3 spells CASRAGILTTDTQYF. The CDR3 DNA reads as TGTGCCAGCAGGGCCGGGATCCTGACCACAGATACGCAGTATTTT. The V and J genes are TRBV6-5 and TRBJ2-3; perhaps TRBD2 as D (5 bases). Trimming left V 6 bases short and J 2 bases short, with 15 bases between. The CDR3 totals 15 residues. Germline CDR1 and CDR2: MNHEY and SVGAGI.

The chain links TRBV29-1 to TRBJ2-7, with TRBD2 matching 11 bases. Germline values: CDR1 SQVTM, CDR2 ANQGSEA. V lost 5 bases to trimming and J lost 12 bases; unmatched junction nucleotides: 15. This CDR3 is 14 amino acids long. The CDR3 coding sequence is TGCAGCGTTCTGACTAGCGGGACCCAGATCCGTCCGTACTTC. Translated: CSVLTSGTQIRPYF.

The V and J genes are TRBV2 and TRBJ2-3; D perhaps matches TRBD2 (5 bases). Looked up from germline, CDR1 is SNHLY and CDR2 is FYNNEI. V shed 5 bases and J shed 0 bases, with 15 bases lying between them. This CDR3 contains 16 residues. In DNA form, the CDR3 reads TGTGCCAGCAGTCCCCGGACTGGGTCTAGCACAGATACGCAGTATTTT. It translates to CASSPRTGSSTDTQYF.

The chain links TRBV6-6 to TRBJ1-2; possible D gene TRBD1, 5 bases. The CDR3 is made up of 15 amino acids. Germline V CDR1 and CDR2: MNHNY, SVGAGI (reference sequence). The germline V and J ends were trimmed by 5 bases and 4 bases, with 17 bases remaining between them. The CDR3 sequence is CASSPPQGLGYGYTF. As DNA, the CDR3 is TGTGCCAGCAGTCCACCCCAGGGACTAGGCTATGGCTACACCTTC.

The V call is TRBV6-1, the J call TRBJ2-7; 7 bases align to TRBD1. The J segment lost 5 bases and the V segment lost 6 bases, leaving 7 bases of the junction unmatched. The CDR3 runs 13 residues. Germline V lookup: CDR1 MNHNS, CDR2 SASEGT. CDR3 amino acids: CASRGTVFDEQYF. CDR3 in DNA: TGTGCCAGCAGGGGGACAGTTTTCGACGAGCAGTACTTC.

The chain recombines TRBV9 with TRBJ1-1; D remains ambiguous. Looked up from germline, CDR1 is SGDLS and CDR2 is YYNGEE. V shed 9 bases and J shed 7 bases, with 22 bases lying between them. The CDR3 sequence is 14 residues long. CDR3 protein: CANTPAEGGGEAFF. The CDR3 bases are TGTGCCAACACCCCAGCCGAAGGAGGCGGTGAAGCTTTCTTT.

The CDR3 sequence is CASSLLFNSPETQYF. CDR3 in DNA: TGCGCCAGCAGCTTGCTCTTTAATAGTCCGGAGACCCAGTACTTC. The chain has TRBV5-1 and TRBJ2-5; the D is unclear. Germline CDR1 is SGHRS and CDR2 is YFSETQ. The CDR3 length is 15 residues. V was clipped by 1 base and J by 5 bases, with 15 bases between them.

This clone has just a few counts. V usage is TRBV19 and J usage is TRBJ1-5; D gene unclear. CDR3 length equals 12 residues. V lost 7 bases and J 4 bases, leaving 8 bases between the germline ends. Germline V lookup: CDR1 LNHDA, CDR2 SQIVND (reference sequence). The CDR3 sequence: CASTTGNQPQHF. CDR3 DNA: TGTGCCAGTACCACCGGTAATCAGCCCCAGCATTTT.

The rearrangement joins TRBV5-4 to TRBJ2-3; 7 bases are shared with TRBD2. CDR3 length equals 17 residues. The V gene's germline CDR1 is SGHNT and CDR2 YYREEE (reference sequence). Losses at the gene ends were 4 bases for V and 2 bases for J; bases not matched to a gene: 13. Written as DNA, the CDR3 is TGTGCCAGCAGCGGGAATATTCGACTAGCCCACACAGATACGCAGTATTTT. Its translation: CASSGNIRLAHTDTQYF.

The V gene is TRBV18, the J gene TRBJ2-2; D not resolved. There are 14 residues in the CDR3. Looked up from germline, CDR1 is KGHSH and CDR2 is LQKENI. The V gene lost 3 bases and the J gene lost 2 bases, with 7 bases spanning the gap. The CDR3 DNA reads as TGTGCCAGCTCACCCGTCAGTAACACCGGGGAGCTGTTTTTT. Translated, it gives CASSPVSNTGELFF.

This clone has more than one count but fewer than ten. V gene TRBV5-5 combines with J gene TRBJ2-7; 10 bases are a match to TRBD2. There are 14 residues in the CDR3. The ends lost 4 bases at V and 2 bases at J; junction bases unmatched: 3. CDR1 is SGHKS, CDR2 YYEKEE, per germline (reference sequence). The CDR3 DNA follows: TGTGCCAGCAGCCCAGGACTAGCGGCCTACGAGCAGTACTTC. Translating gives CASSPGLAAYEQYF.

This clone was recorded once. The V and J genes are TRBV29-1 and TRBJ2-3; 9 bases map to TRBD2. Germline trimming cut 4 bases from V and 11 bases from J; bases unmatched to any gene: 10. The CDR3 has 13 amino acids. Per germline, CDR1 SQVTM and CDR2 ANQGSEA. The CDR3 DNA reads TGCAGCGTTGTAGCTGCGGGGGGGCCTGGGCAGTATTTT. Protein: CSVVAAGGPGQYF.

The CDR3 DNA follows: TGTGCCAGTAGTATCGGGGGACAGGGGACCTACGAGCAGTACTTC. It codes for CASSIGGQGTYEQYF. V gene TRBV19 combines with J gene TRBJ2-7; 10 nucleotides agree with TRBD1. This CDR3 is built from 15 residues. Unmatched junction bases numbered 4, after V lost 3 bases and J lost 2 bases. Germline CDR1 reads LNHDA; CDR2 reads SQIVND (reference sequence).

The chain couples TRBV7-2 to TRBJ2-5, with D possibly matching TRBD1 (6 bases). V lost 5 bases, J lost 1 base, and 11 bases lay in between. In germline, CDR1 is SGHTA, CDR2 FQGNSA. The CDR3 length is 14 residues. The CDR3 spells CASSPLDSQETQYF. DNA of the CDR3: TGTGCCAGCAGCCCCCTGGACAGCCAAGAGACCCAGTACTTC. Full variable domain (missing parts from reference TRBV7-2 and TRBJ2-5): GAGVSQSPSNKVTEKGKDVELRCDPISGHTALYWYRQSLGQGLEFLIYFQGNSAPDKSGLPSDRFSAERTGGSVSTLTIQRTQQEDSAVYLCASSPLDSQETQYFGPGTRLLVL.

The V gene is TRBV6-1, the J gene TRBJ2-3; the D gene is possibly TRBD1 (5 bases). The V and J ends lost 5 bases and 8 bases respectively, with 14 bases between them. CDR1 and CDR2 (germline): MNHNS, SASEGT. CDR3 size: 13 residues. CDR3 DNA: TGTGCCAGCAGTCAAACGACAGCACCTACGCAGTATTTT. Encoded protein: CASSQTTAPTQYF.

This clone is termed medium-sized (0.01 to 0.1%). The same CDR3 can be traced to other DNA sequences in this sample. The rearrangement joins TRBV27 to TRBJ2-7, with TRBD2 matching 11 bases. V lost 6 bases and J lost 1; bases outside the gene matches: 2. The length of the CDR3 is 14 residues. In germline, CDR1 is MNHEY, CDR2 SMNVEV (reference sequence). The CDR3 reads CASSGTSGSYEQYF. The CDR3 DNA is TGTGCCAGCAGCGGGACTAGCGGATCCTACGAGCAGTACTTC.